This T cell receptor beta chain was recorded in a study of blood T cell repertoires in COVID-19. Study as a whole: There were acute and convalescent COVID-19 samples, and they came from the United States, Italy and Spain. Sample material is recorded as cDNA or gDNA derived from T cells, B-cell-depleted T cells, or PBMCs.

V lost 4 bases to trimming and J lost 3 bases, with 11 bases between them. Per germline, CDR1 SGHRS and CDR2 YFSETQ. The CDR3 spans 14 residues. In the authors' workflow: Estimates of nucleated cell counts were drawn from the amplification of reference gene primers. Libraries were prepared by immunoSEQ multiplex PCR; TCRdb keeps only in-frame clonotypes and omits some of them. The V and J calls and clone size were taken over from that table, and D and trimming were inferred from the DNA. The table lists fewer than 150,000 clones, less than 85% of them singletons, with roughly 8.6% in the top ten. Sequenced: peripheral blood. The chain uses TRBV5-1 and TRBJ1-5; D call uncertain. This clonotype was sampled from a woman aged 80 or over in a cohort sampled during active or convalescent COVID-19. The CDR3 DNA sequence: TGCGCCAGCAGCCCTGACATTAACAATCAGCCCCAGCATTTT. This gives the protein CASSPDINNQPQHF.